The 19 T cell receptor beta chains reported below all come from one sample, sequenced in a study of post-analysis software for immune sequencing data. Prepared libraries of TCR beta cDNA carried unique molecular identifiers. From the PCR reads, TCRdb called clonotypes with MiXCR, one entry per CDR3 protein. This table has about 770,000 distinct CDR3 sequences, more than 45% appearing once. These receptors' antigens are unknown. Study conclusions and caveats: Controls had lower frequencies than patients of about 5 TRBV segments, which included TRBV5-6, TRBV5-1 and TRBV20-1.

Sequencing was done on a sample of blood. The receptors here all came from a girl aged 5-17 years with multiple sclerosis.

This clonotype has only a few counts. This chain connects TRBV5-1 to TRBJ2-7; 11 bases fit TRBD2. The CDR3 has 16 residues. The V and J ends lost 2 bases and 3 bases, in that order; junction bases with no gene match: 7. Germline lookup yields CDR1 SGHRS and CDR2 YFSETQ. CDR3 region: CASSLGLAGEIYEQYF. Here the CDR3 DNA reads TGCGCCAGCAGCTTAGGACTAGCGGGCGAAATCTACGAGCAGTACTTC.

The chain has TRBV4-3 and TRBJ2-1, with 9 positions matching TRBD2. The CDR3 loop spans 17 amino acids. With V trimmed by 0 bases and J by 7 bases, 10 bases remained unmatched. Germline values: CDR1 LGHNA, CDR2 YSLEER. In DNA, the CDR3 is TGCGCCAGCAGCCAAGATCTGGCGGGAGGGCCTAGGAATGAGCAGTTCTTC. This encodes CASSQDLAGGPRNEQFF.

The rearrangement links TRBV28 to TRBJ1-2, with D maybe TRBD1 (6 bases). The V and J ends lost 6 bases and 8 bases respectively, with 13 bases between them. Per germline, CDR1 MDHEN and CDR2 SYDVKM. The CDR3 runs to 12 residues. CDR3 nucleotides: TGTGCCAGCAGCCGGGGGGCGTGGGGCTACACCTTC. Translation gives CASSRGAWGYTF.

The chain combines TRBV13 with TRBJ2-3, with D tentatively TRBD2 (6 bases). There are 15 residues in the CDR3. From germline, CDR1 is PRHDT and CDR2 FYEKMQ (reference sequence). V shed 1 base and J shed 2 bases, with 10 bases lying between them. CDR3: CASSLARGITDTQYF. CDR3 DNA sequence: TGTGCCAGCAGCTTAGCGCGGGGAATCACAGATACGCAGTATTTT.

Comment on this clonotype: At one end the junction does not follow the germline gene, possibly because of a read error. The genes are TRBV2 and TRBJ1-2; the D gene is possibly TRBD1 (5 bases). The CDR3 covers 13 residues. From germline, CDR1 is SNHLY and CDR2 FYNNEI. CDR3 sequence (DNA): TGTACCAGCAGTACAGTAGGGGACTATGGCTACACCTTC. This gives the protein CTSSTVGDYGYTF.

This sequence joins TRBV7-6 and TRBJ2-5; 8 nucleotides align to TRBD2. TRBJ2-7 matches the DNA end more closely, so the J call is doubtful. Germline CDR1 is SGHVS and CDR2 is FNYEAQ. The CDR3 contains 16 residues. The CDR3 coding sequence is TGTGCCAGCAGCCCGAAGGCCGGGACTAGTACTTACGAGCAGTACTTC. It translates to CASSPKAGTSTYEQYF.

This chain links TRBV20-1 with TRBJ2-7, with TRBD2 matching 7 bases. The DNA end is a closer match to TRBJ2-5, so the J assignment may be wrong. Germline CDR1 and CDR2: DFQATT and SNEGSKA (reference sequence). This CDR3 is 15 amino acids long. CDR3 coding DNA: TGCAGTGCTAAGTACCCGTCCGGGAGGAGGGAGACCCAGTACTTC. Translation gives CSAKYPSGRRETQYF.

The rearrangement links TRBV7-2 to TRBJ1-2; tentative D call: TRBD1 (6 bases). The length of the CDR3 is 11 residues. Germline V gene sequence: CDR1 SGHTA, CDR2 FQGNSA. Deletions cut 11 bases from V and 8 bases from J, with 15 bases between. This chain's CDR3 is CAAGGEGGYTF. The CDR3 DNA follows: TGTGCCGCTGGGGGCGAAGGCGGCTACACCTTC.

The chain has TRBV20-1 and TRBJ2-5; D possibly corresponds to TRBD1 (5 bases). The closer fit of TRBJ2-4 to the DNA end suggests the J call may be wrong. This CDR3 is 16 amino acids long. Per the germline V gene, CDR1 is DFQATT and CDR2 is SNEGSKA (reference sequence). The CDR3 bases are TGCAGTGCTAGAGGGGCCAGGGTCCTCGTCAAAAACATTCAGTACTTC. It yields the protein CSARGARVLVKNIQYF.

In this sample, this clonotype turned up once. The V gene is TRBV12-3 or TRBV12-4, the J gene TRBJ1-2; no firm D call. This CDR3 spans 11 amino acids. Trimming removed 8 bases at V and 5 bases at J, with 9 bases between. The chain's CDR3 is CASGLGYGYTF. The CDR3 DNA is TGTGCCAGCGGATTGGGGTATGGCTACACCTTC.

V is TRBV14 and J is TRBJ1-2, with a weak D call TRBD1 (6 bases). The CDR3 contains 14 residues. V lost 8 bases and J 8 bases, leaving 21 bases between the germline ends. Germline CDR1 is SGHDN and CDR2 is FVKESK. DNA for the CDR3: TGTGCCAGCGCGGACAGTGGAAGACGTCGGGGCTACACCTTC. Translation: CASADSGRRRGYTF.

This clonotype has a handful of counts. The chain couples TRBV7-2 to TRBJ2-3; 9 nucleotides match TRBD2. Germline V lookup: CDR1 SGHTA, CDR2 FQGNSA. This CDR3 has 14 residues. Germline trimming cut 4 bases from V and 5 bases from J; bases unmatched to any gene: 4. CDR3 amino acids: CASSSSGVRDTQYF. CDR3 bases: TGTGCCAGCAGCTCTAGCGGGGTCCGAGATACGCAGTATTTT.

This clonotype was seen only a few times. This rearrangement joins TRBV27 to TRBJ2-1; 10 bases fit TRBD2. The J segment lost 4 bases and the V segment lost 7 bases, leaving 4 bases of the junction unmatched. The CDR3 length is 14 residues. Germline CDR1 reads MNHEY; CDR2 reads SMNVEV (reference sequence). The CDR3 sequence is CASKLAGDYNEQFF. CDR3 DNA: TGTGCCAGCAAGCTAGCGGGAGATTACAATGAGCAGTTCTTC.

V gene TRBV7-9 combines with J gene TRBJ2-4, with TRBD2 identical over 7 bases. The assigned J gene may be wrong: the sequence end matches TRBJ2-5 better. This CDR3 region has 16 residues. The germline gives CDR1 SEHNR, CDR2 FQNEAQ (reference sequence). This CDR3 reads CASSHLAESFQETQYF. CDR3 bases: TGTGCCAGCAGTCACCTAGCGGAAAGTTTTCAAGAGACCCAGTACTTC.

This CDR3 is CSARTVNEQFF. For the CDR3, the DNA is TGCAGTGCTAGAACAGTAAATGAGCAGTTCTTC. The rearrangement joins TRBV20-1 to TRBJ2-1; D is undetermined. Germline loops: CDR1 DFQATT, CDR2 SNEGSKA (reference sequence). V dropped 2 bases and J dropped 7 bases, with 6 bases sitting between them. This CDR3 comprises 11 residues.

CDR3 amino acids: CASSFSGDSSYEQYF. CDR3 bases: TGTGCCAGCAGTTTTAGTGGGGACAGCTCCTACGAGCAGTACTTC. The genes are TRBV27 and TRBJ2-7, with 7 bases fitting TRBD1. The CDR3 contains 15 residues. After removal of 3 bases from V and 0 bases from J, the junction contained 5 bases not matched to a gene. CDR1 and CDR2 from the germline V gene are MNHEY and SMNVEV (reference sequence).

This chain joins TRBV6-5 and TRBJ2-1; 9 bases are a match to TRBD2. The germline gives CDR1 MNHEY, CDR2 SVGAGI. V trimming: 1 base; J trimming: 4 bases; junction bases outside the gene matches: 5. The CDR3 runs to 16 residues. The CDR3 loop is CASSYWREGSYNEQFF. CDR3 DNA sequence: TGTGCCAGCAGTTACTGGCGGGAGGGCTCGTACAATGAGCAGTTCTTC.

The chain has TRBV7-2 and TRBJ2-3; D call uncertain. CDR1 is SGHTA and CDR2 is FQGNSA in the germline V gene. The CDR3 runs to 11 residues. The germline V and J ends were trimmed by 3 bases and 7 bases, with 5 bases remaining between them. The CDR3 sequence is CASSFGHTQYF. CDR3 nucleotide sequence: TGTGCCAGCAGCTTCGGCCATACGCAGTATTTT.

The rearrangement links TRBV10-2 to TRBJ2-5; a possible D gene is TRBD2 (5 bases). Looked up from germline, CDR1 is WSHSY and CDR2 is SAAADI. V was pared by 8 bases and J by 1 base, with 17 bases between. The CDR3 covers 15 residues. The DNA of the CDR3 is TGCGCCAGCGGTGGTGGAGGACGTACCCAAGAGACCCAGTACTTC. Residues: CASGGGGRTQETQYF.